Listed here is a single T cell receptor beta chain. As processed by the authors: Amplification of reference gene primers provided the estimated nucleated cell counts. The method was immunoSEQ multiplex PCR; TCRdb's version includes in-frame clones alone and lacks a portion of them. That table is the source of V, J and clone size, and D and trimming were worked out from the DNA. The sample records under 250,000 clones, 84% being singletons. This sample is drawn from a study of blood T cell repertoires in COVID-19. Overall study context: The United States, Italy and Spain were the sources of the acute and convalescent COVID-19 samples. T cells, B-cell-depleted T cells, or PBMCs supplied cDNA or gDNA.

V was clipped by 4 bases and J by 0 bases; unmatched bases: 14. CDR1 and CDR2 (germline): SGDLS, YYNGEE. CDR3 length equals 20 residues. Sequenced sample: peripheral blood. The rearrangement uses TRBV9 and TRBJ2-2; 11 bases match TRBD2. The sequence came from a woman in her sixties with acute or convalescent COVID-19. The CDR3 loop reads CASSHDPSTSGGTNTGELFF. The CDR3 coding sequence is TGTGCCAGCAGCCATGACCCCTCCACTAGCGGGGGAACGAACACCGGGGAGCTGTTTTTT.